This T cell receptor (beta chain) is drawn from a study of OX40 agonist ivuxolimab in advanced cancers. Overall study results and limits: The investigators did not determine what antigen specificity the expanded peripheral T cells had.

Data came from immunoSEQ multiplex PCR; TCRdb stores just in-frame clones and leaves some out. The table records roughly 65,000 clones, 80% to 85% of them present only once. The CDR3 runs to 16 residues. Trimming shortened V by 0 bases and J by 1 base, and 12 bases separated the two germline ends. Germline V gene lookup returns CDR1 LNHDA and CDR2 SQIVND (reference sequence). Comments on this clone: Its antigen is undetermined.

The sample in question was CD4+ or CD8+ T cells sorted from blood, obtained in a trial of the OX40 agonist ivuxolimab. The rearrangement joins TRBV19 to TRBJ2-5, with D perhaps TRBD1 or TRBD2 (6 bases each). This sequence originates from an adult with an advanced solid tumor such as melanoma, head and neck, liver or kidney cancer. CDR3 nucleotides: TGTGCCAGTAGTATAGAGAGGGGGGCGAGCCAAGAGACCCAGTACTTC. It encodes CASSIERGASQETQYF.